This TCR beta chain was recorded in a study of blood T cells in healthy people across ages (dated by TCRdb to 2013 to 2016). Describing the broader study: In model experiments, template switching captured roughly one uniquely barcoded TCR beta cDNA molecule for every two T cells. To track age-related changes in TCR beta repertoire diversity, the study relied on deep sequencing normalized with unique cDNA molecular identifiers. Donors were grouped into four age groups: young (average approximately 15 years), middle-aged (roughly 38), aged (around 66) and long-lived (about 82). To avoid experimental bias, donors of different ages were distributed randomly across sequencing lanes. The study analyzed two additional independent replicas of 1 million unique cDNA reads from the same blood draw for two donors, one aged 18 to 29 and one aged 80 or older. On the study overall, not on this receptor specifically: Observed TCR beta diversity per million T cells fell roughly linearly with age, and a significant reduction was already apparent by age roughly 40. Since profiling was done on bulk unsorted PBMCs, naive and antigen-experienced compartments could not be conclusively compared. Estimates of total diversity from one million sequenced T cells were regarded as lower bounds and underestimates. Compared with the aged group, more naive CD4+ T cells, fewer expanded clones and increased TCR diversity were shown by the long-lived group, suggesting age selection. A strong correlation was found between observed TCR beta diversity and the percentage of naive T cells measured by flow cytometry. Because donor CMV infection status was unknown, age-related changes in expanded clonotypes were potentially confounded.

Libraries were made using 5' RACE. Sequencing used an Illumina HiSeq 2500. The second PCR ran for about 6 to 11 cycles and used a J-beta primer mix along with a sample-barcoded 5' primer. A unique molecular identifier was introduced onto each TCR beta cDNA molecule by a template-switch 5' adaptor carrying 12 random nucleotides. At least 2.5 million CDR3-containing paired-end reads were obtained from each sample. First-strand cDNA was synthesized from all RNA with the Mint cDNA synthesis kit, primed by a TRBC-specific oligonucleotide. All cDNA was treated with uracil-DNA glycosylase and then went through a first 18-cycle PCR with the universal primers M1SS and BC2_uni_R. Processing in the source paper ran as follows. For normalization, 1 million high-quality reads, each with a distinct molecular identifier, were randomly selected from each sample. Reads with shared molecular identifiers were discarded instead of being binned into consensus sequences. CDR3 identification, clonotype clustering and error correction used MiTCR with a Q25 quality threshold and the strictest error-elimination algorithm. A nonparametric unseen species model with Euler transformation was used to estimate lower-bound total TCR beta diversity. Through fastp at Q25 and MiXCR, TCRdb rebuilt clones from the public reads, retaining in-frame beta chains. Every entry covers one CDR3 protein and lists the most common genes and DNA from its rows. None of the V and J calls come from the authors' own analysis; TCRdb made them. The sample yields about 1.8 million distinct CDR3 sequences; 49% were counted once. In total, the top ten clones hold roughly 2% of the sample.

In its sample, this clonotype was seen a few times. Its cognate antigen has yet to be identified. No quality values exist for individual bases; no much larger clone is one base distant. The donors were roughly 40 Caucasian individuals from Russia, aged roughly 6 to 95 years, who were systemically healthy. Each donor gave ten milliliters of peripheral blood, drawn into EDTA-treated Vacutainer tubes. Ficoll-Paque density-gradient centrifugation was used to isolate PBMCs, with at least 6 million per sample. Trizol reagent was used to extract total RNA from PBMCs, with at least 6 micrograms per sample. Naive CD45RAhigh/CD27high T cell percentages were measured by flow cytometry on a PBMC aliquot from every donor. From the cysteine through the phenylalanine, the CDR3 covers 12 amino acids. Of all the DNA, just the CDR3 is kept, 36 bases in frame from base 1. Relative to germline, V is 5 bases shorter and J is 4 bases shorter, with 11 bases between their ends. The germline V gene yields SQVTM for CDR1 and ANQGSEA for CDR2.

The origin of this receptor is a woman aged 40 to 50 in good health. The chain joins TRBV29-1 to TRBJ2-5; the D gene is possibly TRBD1, with 6 bases matching. Input material: blood. Here is the DNA: TGCAGCGTTTTGACAGGCACAGAGACCCAGTACTTC. The translation is CSVLTGTETQYF.